The following is a T cell receptor beta chain sequence with its context. The germline CDR1 and CDR2 sequences are SGHTA and FQGNSA. V gave up 5 bases and J gave up 0 bases, with 14 bases separating them. The CDR3 runs to 15 residues. TCRdb keeps only in-frame clones here, not all; method: immunoSEQ multiplex PCR. The data contain tens of thousands of clones, around nine tenths of them seen just once; the ten biggest clones take up around a fifth. The record originates from a study of blood T cell repertoires in COVID-19. Study in general: Spain, Italy and the United States supplied samples that represented acute and convalescent COVID-19.

The origin of this receptor is a woman at least 80 years old with acute or convalescent COVID-19. The chain recombines TRBV7-2 with TRBJ2-7, with D tentatively TRBD1 (6 bases). Sequenced sample: peripheral blood. CDR3 bases: TGTGCCAGCAGCCCCCAGCCAGGGGTCTCCTACGAGCAGTACTTC. The encoded protein is CASSPQPGVSYEQYF.